This TCR beta chain was identified in a study of early T cells in non-severe SARS-CoV-2 infection. For the study at large: With bulk RNA from unsorted whole blood as input, sequencing yielded unpaired chains.

CDR3 length: 13 residues. V lost 2 bases, J lost 6 bases, and 9 bases lay in between. CDR1 is KGHSH, CDR2 LQKENI, per germline. Tagging with unique molecular identifiers was applied to individual cDNA molecules. TCRdb reprocessed the 5' RACE reads via MiXCR and lists one record per CDR3 protein. The sample has some 41,000 distinct CDR3 sequences; 5% to 6.5% are singletons. This clonotype was counted between two and nine times. Its target is unknown. Study-wide findings and caveats: Reliance on VDJdb matching favored anti-spike CD8 responses; private and CD4 specificities were missed.

J is TRBJ2-3 and V is TRBV18, with unresolved D. Input material: whole blood. The sequence derives from an adult who was a healthcare worker with PCR-confirmed SARS-CoV-2 infection or an uninfected control (not recorded which). Written as DNA, the CDR3 is TGTGCCAGCTCACCAGGGATTAGGGATACGCAGTATTTT. Its protein product is CASSPGIRDTQYF.